One sample yielded the 29 T cell receptor beta chains listed below, sequenced in a study of blood T cell repertoires in COVID-19. Profiling relied on immunoSEQ multiplex PCR, and the TCRdb table lists in-frame clones only, not all of them. The top ten hold 1.2% of the sample, which has some 170,000 clones, roughly 87% seen once. Sequencing was carried out using PBMCs or T cells enriched from blood (not recorded which). Source of these receptors: a human donor with acute COVID-19. The donor label of this sample is uncertain.

A few counts support this clone. The chain employs TRBV7-9 and TRBJ1-1; 10 nucleotides line up with TRBD1. The trim removed 1 base at V and 5 bases at J, leaving 1 base unmatched. The CDR3 contains 14 residues. CDR1 and CDR2 from the germline V gene are SEHNR and FQNEAQ (reference sequence). The chain's CDR3 is CASSLGQGATEAFF. DNA for the CDR3: TGTGCCAGCAGCTTAGGACAGGGGGCGACTGAAGCTTTCTTT.

Here the CDR3 reads CATLQGTKLVSPLHF. In DNA form, the CDR3 reads TGTGCCACGTTACAGGGGACCAAATTGGTTTCACCCCTCCACTTT. The chain has TRBV2 and TRBJ1-6, with 7 bases lining up with TRBD1. CDR3 length: 15 residues. From germline, CDR1 is SNHLY and CDR2 FYNNEI. J gave up 9 bases and V 10 bases, and 15 bases lay outside the gene matches.

The chain employs TRBV5-1 and TRBJ1-5; 7 nucleotides align to TRBD1. Per the germline V gene, CDR1 is SGHRS and CDR2 is YFSETQ. This CDR3 contains 15 residues. V shed 0 bases and J 7 bases; nucleotides not matched to a gene: 7. The CDR3 spells CASSLGGQDFQPQHF. In DNA form, the CDR3 reads TGCGCCAGCAGCTTGGGAGGACAGGATTTCCAGCCCCAGCATTTT. The full variable domain, rest sourced from reference TRBV5-1 and TRBJ1-5, is KAGVTQTPRYLIKTRGQQVTLSCSPISGHRSVSWYQQTPGQGLQFLFEYFSETQRNKGNFPGRFSGRQFSNSRSEMNVSTLELGDSALYLCASSLGGQDFQPQHFGDGTRLSIL.

This sequence joins TRBV27 and TRBJ2-2, with 11 positions matching TRBD1. Losses at the gene ends were 6 bases for V and 7 bases for J; bases not matched to a gene: 7. The CDR3 has 15 amino acids. Germline V gives CDR1 MNHEY, CDR2 SMNVEV (reference sequence). This CDR3 is CASSLGTGGGGELFF. CDR3 bases: TGTGCCAGCAGCCTAGGGACAGGGGGTGGCGGGGAGCTGTTTTTT.

The gene calls are TRBV9 and TRBJ1-1, with D tentatively TRBD1 (6 bases). Trimming pared 3 bases from V and 5 bases from J, leaving 14 bases between. The CDR3 spans 14 residues. CDR1 SGDLS and CDR2 YYNGEE come from the germline V gene. CDR3 amino acids: CASSGHDRRTEAFF. The CDR3 coding sequence is TGTGCCAGCAGCGGACACGACAGGAGGACTGAAGCTTTCTTT.

This chain links TRBV5-1 with TRBJ2-3, with 10 positions matching TRBD1. The germline V gene has CDR1 SGHRS and CDR2 YFSETQ. This CDR3 has 15 residues. J lost 7 bases, V lost 5 bases, and 10 bases had no gene match. CDR3 residues: CASSGGQGVTYTQYF. DNA for the CDR3: TGCGCCAGCAGTGGCGGACAGGGGGTAACGTATACGCAGTATTTT.

The V and J genes are TRBV5-4 and TRBJ2-7; D not certain. This CDR3 has 19 amino acids. The V end was cut by 0 bases, the J end by 2 bases, with 24 bases between. CDR1 is SGHNT and CDR2 is YYREEE in the germline V gene (reference sequence). The CDR3 nucleotides read TGTGCCAGCAGCTTGGAGAGGATTCGTGAGAGGAAGGTTCCCTACGAGCAGTACTTC. This encodes CASSLERIRERKVPYEQYF.

V usage is TRBV19 and J usage is TRBJ2-1; possible D gene TRBD2, 5 bases. Trimming took off 6 bases at V and 1 base at J, with 10 bases between the two ends. Germline loops: CDR1 LNHDA, CDR2 SQIVND (reference sequence). The CDR3 is 14 residues long. The CDR3 reads CASRVASSYNEQFF. DNA of the CDR3: TGTGCCAGTAGGGTAGCGTCGTCCTACAATGAGCAGTTCTTC.

This clone showed up many times. The V gene is TRBV10-3, the J gene TRBJ2-7; no clear D. The V and J ends lost 3 bases and 1 base respectively, with 10 bases between them. Looked up from germline, CDR1 is ENHRY and CDR2 is SYGVKD. The CDR3 length is 14 residues. As DNA, the CDR3 is TGTGCCATCAGTGACGGTCCACCTTCCTACGAGCAGTACTTC. Protein: CAISDGPPSYEQYF.

The chain employs TRBV13 and TRBJ1-2; the D gene is possibly TRBD1 (5 bases). Trimming removed 3 bases from V and 4 bases from J, with 15 bases in between. The CDR3 contains 15 residues. In germline, CDR1 is PRHDT, CDR2 FYEKMQ (reference sequence). In nucleotides, the CDR3 is TGTGCCAGCAGCTTCCACGGCGGGGCCTCCTATGGCTACACCTTC. Protein: CASSFHGGASYGYTF.

The gene calls are TRBV5-1 and TRBJ2-6, with D possibly being TRBD1 (5 bases). Deletions cut 1 base from V and 0 bases from J, with 8 bases between. CDR1 and CDR2 from the germline V gene are SGHRS and YFSETQ. The length of the CDR3 is 16 residues. The CDR3 bases are TGCGCCAGCAGCTTGCTGGGGCTCTCTGGGGCCAACGTCCTGACTTTC. Translating gives CASSLLGLSGANVLTF.

This chain connects TRBV27 to TRBJ1-2, with D possibly TRBD1 on 5 matching bases. V was pared by 10 bases and J by 2 bases, with 8 bases between. The CDR3 is 11 residues long. Germline V CDR1 and CDR2: MNHEY, SMNVEV (reference sequence). The CDR3 loop is CATRGNYGYTF. In DNA, the CDR3 is TGTGCCACCCGGGGGAACTATGGCTACACCTTC.

The V call is TRBV29-1, the J call TRBJ1-2; 9 nucleotides match TRBD1. This CDR3 has 12 residues. Trimming cost V 3 bases and J 6 bases; bases outside gene matches: 2. Germline-derived CDR1 and CDR2 are SQVTM and ANQGSEA. The CDR3 here is CSVDGDRDGYTF. The CDR3 DNA sequence: TGCAGCGTTGACGGGGACAGGGATGGCTACACCTTC.

This chain uses TRBV5-6 with TRBJ2-5, with D tentatively TRBD2 (6 bases). This CDR3 is built from 17 residues. The V end was cut by 4 bases, the J end by 5 bases, with 24 bases between. The V gene's germline CDR1 is SGHDT and CDR2 YYEEEE. The CDR3: CASSLRDLQIGGETQYF. CDR3 nucleotides: TGTGCCAGCAGCCTAAGGGACCTCCAAATTGGAGGGGAGACCCAGTACTTC. Supplemented by reference TRBV5-6 and TRBJ2-5, the full variable domain reads DAGVTQSPTHLIKTRGQQVTLRCSPKSGHDTVSWYQQALGQGPQFIFQYYEEEERQRGNFPDRFSGHQFPNYSSELNVNALLLGDSALYLCASSLRDLQIGGETQYFGPGTRLLVL.

This chain links TRBV7-9 with TRBJ1-4, with 9 bases lining up with TRBD1. The CDR3 consists of 14 residues. Germline CDR1 SEHNR, CDR2 FQNEAQ (reference sequence). Germline trimming cut 5 bases from V and 5 bases from J; bases unmatched to any gene: 3. Here the CDR3 reads CASSPGTGNEKLFF. The CDR3 coding sequence is TGTGCCAGCAGCCCCGGGACAGGGAATGAAAAACTGTTTTTT. Full variable domain (remainder filled in from reference TRBV7-9 and TRBJ1-4): DTGVSQNPRHKITKRGQNVTFRCDPISEHNRLYWYRQTLGQGPEFLTYFQNEAQLEKSRLLSDRFSAERPKGSFSTLEIQRTEQGDSAMYLCASSPGTGNEKLFFGSGTQLSVL.

The CDR3 region is CATSRSSGGQDTQYF. CDR3 coding DNA: TGTGCCACCAGCAGATCTAGCGGGGGGCAGGATACGCAGTATTTT. This chain uses TRBV15 with TRBJ2-3, with 11 bases identical to TRBD2. The trim removed 2 bases at V and 6 bases at J, leaving 4 bases unmatched. Germline V gene data show CDR1 as LNHNV and CDR2 as YYDKDF (reference sequence). The CDR3 sequence is 15 residues long. The full variable domain, rest sourced from reference TRBV15 and TRBJ2-3, is DAMVIQNPRYQVTQFGKPVTLSCSQTLNHNVMYWYQQKSSQAPKLLFHYYDKDFNNEADTPDNFQSRRPNTSFCFLDIRSPGLGDTAMYLCATSRSSGGQDTQYFGPGTRLTVL.

This chain connects TRBV9 to TRBJ1-6; D may be TRBD1 (5 bases). The CDR3 runs 13 residues. The germline V gene encodes CDR1 SGDLS and CDR2 YYNGEE. Trimming stripped 3 bases from V and 7 bases from J, with 8 bases between. In nucleotides, the CDR3 is TGTGCCAGCAGCGAGACAGCAAATTCACCCCTCCACTTT. It specifies CASSETANSPLHF.

The V gene is TRBV6-5, the J gene TRBJ1-2; 11 positions agree with TRBD1. The CDR3 is 14 amino acids. Per the germline V gene, CDR1 is MNHEY and CDR2 is SVGAGI. V gave up 6 bases and J gave up 7 bases; unmatched junction bases: 7. The CDR3 loop reads CASSKPGTGGGYTF. Written as DNA, the CDR3 is TGTGCCAGCAGCAAACCCGGGACAGGGGGTGGCTACACCTTC.

The chain joins TRBV7-2 to TRBJ2-7, with TRBD2 matching 7 bases. V gave up 4 bases and J gave up 4 bases; unmatched junction bases: 13. The V gene's germline CDR1 is SGHTA and CDR2 FQGNSA. CDR3 length: 16 residues. The CDR3 region is CASSSAVGGGVYEQYF. CDR3 DNA: TGTGCCAGCAGCTCGGCCGTCGGCGGGGGTGTTTACGAGCAGTACTTC. The whole variable domain, remainder taken from reference TRBV7-2 and TRBJ2-7, is GAGVSQSPSNKVTEKGKDVELRCDPISGHTALYWYRQSLGQGLEFLIYFQGNSAPDKSGLPSDRFSAERTGGSVSTLTIQRTQQEDSAVYLCASSSAVGGGVYEQYFGPGTRLTVT.

The genes are TRBV30 and TRBJ1-2; D uncertain. The V gene lost 2 bases and the J gene lost 3 bases, with 7 bases spanning the gap. In germline, CDR1 is GTSNPN, CDR2 SVGIG (reference sequence). This CDR3 contains 12 residues. For the CDR3, the DNA is TGTGCCTGGAGTAACGGGGACTATGGCTACACCTTC. Amino acids: CAWSNGDYGYTF. Using reference TRBV30 and TRBJ1-2 for the parts outside the CDR3, the full variable domain is SQTIHQWPATLVQPVGSPLSLECTVEGTSNPNLYWYRQAAGRGLQLLFYSVGIGQISSEVPQNLSASRPQDRQFILSSKKLLLSDSGFYLCAWSNGDYGYTFGSGTRLTVV.

Comments on this clone: Within the sample, other DNA sequences also encode this same CDR3. The chain combines TRBV9 with TRBJ1-4; 9 bases align to TRBD1. V was pared by 0 bases and J by 7 bases, with 1 base of the junction left unmatched. Germline V gene lookup returns CDR1 SGDLS and CDR2 YYNGEE. This CDR3 has 14 residues. Here the CDR3 DNA reads TGTGCCAGCAGCGTAGGACAGGGGGGTGAAAAACTGTTTTTT. Translating gives CASSVGQGGEKLFF.

The gene calls are TRBV2 and TRBJ2-1; D remains ambiguous. This CDR3 is 12 amino acids long. The germline V gene encodes CDR1 SNHLY and CDR2 FYNNEI. The V end lost 8 bases, the J end lost 2 bases, and 7 bases lay between the germline ends. The CDR3, as DNA: TGTGCCAGCTTCACAGCCTACAATGAGCAGTTCTTC. Protein product: CASFTAYNEQFF. The variable domain in full, with the rest retrieved from reference TRBV2 and TRBJ2-1, is EPEVTQTPSHQVTQMGQEVILRCVPISNHLYFYWYRQILGQKVEFLVSFYNNEISEKSEIFDDQFSVERPDGSNFTLKIRSTKLEDSAMYFCASFTAYNEQFFGPGTRLTVL.

This clone was recorded a few times. The chain is built from TRBV7-9 and TRBJ2-7; possible D gene TRBD2, 6 bases. The V and J ends lost 1 base and 2 bases respectively, with 12 bases between them. Germline V CDR1 and CDR2: SEHNR, FQNEAQ (reference sequence). The CDR3 is 15 residues long. The CDR3 is CASSLGIGEAYEQYF. Here the CDR3 DNA reads TGTGCCAGCAGCTTAGGCATTGGGGAGGCCTACGAGCAGTACTTC.

The chain combines TRBV18 with TRBJ1-1; 10 bases line up with TRBD1. From germline, CDR1 is KGHSH and CDR2 LQKENI. V shed 3 bases, J shed 4 bases, and the junction held 2 bases outside the gene matches. This CDR3 has 14 amino acids. The CDR3 DNA reads as TGTGCCAGCTCACCGGGACAGGGGACCACTGAAGCTTTCTTT. It yields the protein CASSPGQGTTEAFF.

V gene TRBV10-3 combines with J gene TRBJ2-5, with TRBD2 identical over 10 bases. Germline V gene lookup returns CDR1 ENHRY and CDR2 SYGVKD. There are 14 residues in the CDR3. Trimming at V came to 10 bases and at J to 4 bases, leaving 9 bases not matched to a gene. This CDR3 is CASRLSGGGETQYF. In DNA form, the CDR3 reads TGTGCCAGCAGACTCAGCGGGGGGGGAGAGACCCAGTACTTC.

The rearrangement uses TRBV4-2 and TRBJ2-6; D unclear. The CDR3 is 15 residues long. Germline V gene data show CDR1 as LGHNA and CDR2 as YNFKEQ. Trimming left V 4 bases short and J 1 base short, with 8 bases between. CDR3 in DNA: TGTGCCAGCAGCCCCGTCCTATCTGGGGCCAACGTCCTGACTTTC. This gives the protein CASSPVLSGANVLTF.

This clone has more than one count but fewer than ten. The J gene is TRBJ1-3, the V gene TRBV5-4; D not resolved. Trimming shortened V by 3 bases and J by 4 bases, and 14 bases separated the two germline ends. The CDR3 spans 15 residues. Germline lookup yields CDR1 SGHNT and CDR2 YYREEE (reference sequence). The CDR3 region has the DNA TGTGCCAGCAGCTGCCGACGGAAGGAGGGAAACACCATATATTTT. This translates into CASSCRRKEGNTIYF.

The V call is TRBV9, the J call TRBJ1-2, with 7 nucleotides matching TRBD1. The CDR3 consists of 16 residues. V gave up 4 bases and J gave up 3 bases; unmatched junction bases: 12. The germline V gene encodes CDR1 SGDLS and CDR2 YYNGEE. CDR3 nucleotide sequence: TGTGCCAGCAGCACCACCCGAGGGGGCGTTGACTATGGCTACACCTTC. This codes for CASSTTRGGVDYGYTF.

V and J are TRBV29-1 and TRBJ2-1, with 11 bases matching TRBD2. This CDR3 has 13 residues. The V segment lost 8 bases and the J segment 8 bases; nucleotides outside the gene matches: 8. CDR1 and CDR2 (germline): SQVTM, ANQGSEA. The CDR3 reads CSHTSGGTDEQFF. DNA of the CDR3: TGCAGCCATACTAGCGGGGGTACGGATGAGCAGTTCTTC.